One sample yielded the 20 T cell receptor beta chains listed below, sequenced in a study of cytomegalovirus exposure and HLA in healthy donors. It was with 60 Vbeta and 13 Jbeta primers that the PCR ran. The repertoire was sequenced with immunoSEQ multiplex PCR; TCRdb's copy has only in-frame clones and lacks some. The table shows some 85,000 clones, with roughly 80% occurring only once. The sequencing sample was made of PBMCs. All receptors derive from a woman aged 45-65 years in good health and CMV-seronegative.

The chain is built from TRBV6-5 and TRBJ1-5; D gene unclear. The CDR3 has 15 amino acids. The germline V and J ends were trimmed by 6 bases and 2 bases, with 14 bases remaining between them. The germline V gene encodes CDR1 MNHEY and CDR2 SVGAGI. CDR3 protein: CASSPGVRGNQPQHF. As DNA, the CDR3 is TGTGCCAGCAGCCCGGGAGTAAGAGGCAATCAGCCCCAGCATTTT.

The chain joins TRBV7-9 to TRBJ2-1; 9 bases agree with TRBD2. The CDR3 runs to 14 residues. The V and J ends lost 1 base and 8 bases, in that order; junction bases with no gene match: 3. Germline V gives CDR1 SEHNR, CDR2 FQNEAQ (reference sequence). The CDR3 protein is CASSLEAGGDEQFF. Here the CDR3 DNA reads TGTGCCAGCAGCTTAGAAGCGGGGGGAGATGAGCAGTTCTTC.

The chain carries TRBV28 and TRBJ2-7; D unresolved. The CDR3 covers 14 residues. Trimming pared 5 bases from V and 0 bases from J, leaving 11 bases between. Germline CDR1 reads MDHEN; CDR2 reads SYDVKM. The DNA of the CDR3 is TGTGCCAGCAGTGGGTGGGCCCTCTCCTACGAGCAGTACTTC. The encoded protein is CASSGWALSYEQYF.

This clone was picked up a small number of times. The chain combines TRBV6-1 with TRBJ2-3; D is undetermined. Per germline, CDR1 MNHNS and CDR2 SASEGT. The CDR3 runs 13 residues. Trimming pared 9 bases from V and 7 bases from J, leaving 17 bases between. CDR3 sequence (DNA): TGTGCCAGTTTTGATCGGAGTTCAAATACGCAGTATTTT. Encoded protein: CASFDRSSNTQYF.

DNA of the CDR3: TGTGCCAGCAGCCCCCAGGGGTTCATGAACACTGAAGCTTTCTTT. This encodes CASSPQGFMNTEAFF. This rearrangement joins TRBV28 to TRBJ1-1, with a weak D call TRBD1 (6 bases). The V end lost 6 bases, the J end lost 0 bases, and 14 bases lay between the germline ends. CDR1 is MDHEN and CDR2 is SYDVKM in the germline V gene. The CDR3 is 15 amino acids.

Turning to this clone: This likely comes from a read error, as the CDR3 has no conserved phenylalanine or tryptophan at its end. This chain uses TRBV5-1 with TRBJ1-1, with TRBD1 matching over 9 bases. CDR1 and CDR2 (germline): SGHRS, YFSETQ. Losses at the gene ends were 0 bases for V and 1 base for J; bases not matched to a gene: 1. The CDR3 loop spans 15 amino acids. CDR3 sequence reads: CASSLAGQGNTEAFV. The CDR3 DNA is TGCGCCAGCAGCTTGGCGGGACAGGGGAACACTGAAGCTTTCGTT.

The genes are TRBV19 and TRBJ2-1; perhaps TRBD2 as D (6 bases). Germline V gene data show CDR1 as LNHDA and CDR2 as SQIVND (reference sequence). V lost 1 base and J 0 bases, leaving 16 bases between the germline ends. The CDR3 consists of 18 residues. The CDR3 sequence is CASSIGWRGKRSYNEQFF. In DNA form, the CDR3 reads TGTGCCAGTAGTATAGGTTGGAGGGGAAAGCGCTCCTACAATGAGCAGTTCTTC.

The count of this clone is one. The chain recombines TRBV28 with TRBJ2-7; TRBD1 matches at 8 bases. The CDR3 consists of 13 residues. Looked up from germline, CDR1 is MDHEN and CDR2 is SYDVKM. V was pared by 3 bases and J by 5 bases, with 3 bases of the junction left unmatched. CDR3 DNA: TGTGCCAGCAGTTTCAGACAGGGGAACGAGCAGTACTTC. This translates into CASSFRQGNEQYF.

As for this clone: An end of the junction differs from the germline gene, which may be a read error. The chain couples TRBV5-6 to TRBJ1-2, with 8 bases that match TRBD1. Looked up from germline, CDR1 is SGHDT and CDR2 is YYEEEE. There are 16 residues in the CDR3. The CDR3 nucleotides are TGTGCCAGCAGCTCACTAGGACAGGGCGAAGGCTATGGCTACGCCTTC. It yields the protein CASSSLGQGEGYGYAF.

In this sample, this clone turned up a few times. V and J are TRBV12-5 and TRBJ2-1; 8 positions match TRBD2. Germline V gives CDR1 LGHNT, CDR2 FRNRAP. V shed 3 bases and J 2 bases; nucleotides not matched to a gene: 6. This CDR3 contains 16 residues. Written as DNA, the CDR3 is TGTGCTAGTGGTTTATTTAGCGGGGAGGCCTACAATGAGCAGTTCTTC. Its protein is CASGLFSGEAYNEQFF.

This sequence joins TRBV2 and TRBJ2-3; 9 nucleotides match TRBD1. This CDR3 comprises 14 residues. Per the germline V gene, CDR1 is SNHLY and CDR2 is FYNNEI. The J segment lost 2 bases and the V segment lost 6 bases, leaving 3 bases of the junction unmatched. Here the CDR3 reads CASRGTGNTDTQYF. The CDR3 nucleotides are TGTGCCAGCAGAGGGACAGGGAACACAGATACGCAGTATTTT.

The chain combines TRBV7-2 with TRBJ1-2; D is ambiguous. The ends were cut back, 2 bases at V and 2 bases at J, with 3 bases in the middle. The CDR3 totals 12 residues. Germline CDR1 and CDR2: SGHTA and FQGNSA. The CDR3 DNA reads as TGTGCCAGCAGCTTACGGAACTATGGCTACACCTTC. Its protein is CASSLRNYGYTF.

The chain carries TRBV29-1 and TRBJ1-1; 7 nucleotides match TRBD1. Germline V gene sequence: CDR1 SQVTM, CDR2 ANQGSEA. Trimming removed 7 bases from V and 0 bases from J; junction bases left unmatched: 5. The length of the CDR3 is 13 residues. This CDR3 is CSGLTGVNTEAFF. The CDR3 DNA reads as TGCAGCGGCCTAACAGGGGTGAACACTGAAGCTTTCTTT. Together with reference TRBV29-1 and TRBJ1-1, the CDR3 gives the full variable domain: SAVISQKPSRDICQRGTSLTIQCQVDSQVTMMFWYRQQPGQSLTLIATANQGSEATYESGFVIDKFPISRPNLTFSTLTVSNMSPEDSSIYLCSGLTGVNTEAFFGQGTRLTVV.

This chain links TRBV30 with TRBJ1-1; possible D gene TRBD1, 6 bases. V lost 2 bases to trimming and J lost 0 bases, with 10 bases between them. There are 14 residues in the CDR3. Per germline, CDR1 GTSNPN and CDR2 SVGIG (reference sequence). Here the CDR3 DNA reads TGTGCCTGGAGTAAGGGGACAATGAACACTGAAGCTTTCTTT. It yields the protein CAWSKGTMNTEAFF.

The rearrangement joins TRBV27 to TRBJ2-5; 9 positions agree with TRBD1. This CDR3 contains 16 residues. Unmatched junction bases numbered 12, after V lost 5 bases and J lost 5 bases. CDR1 and CDR2 (germline): MNHEY, SMNVEV (reference sequence). The chain's CDR3 is CASSPSSGTGRETQYF. In DNA, the CDR3 is TGTGCCAGCAGTCCCTCAAGCGGGACAGGGAGGGAGACCCAGTACTTC.

The CDR3 loop is CATSRAGVNTEAFF. CDR3 sequence (DNA): TGTGCCACCAGCAGAGCAGGGGTGAACACTGAAGCTTTCTTT. The J gene is TRBJ1-1, the V gene TRBV15; TRBD1 might be the D (6 bases). CDR3 length equals 14 residues. Germline values: CDR1 LNHNV, CDR2 YYDKDF (reference sequence). Trimming pared 1 base from V and 0 bases from J, leaving 6 bases between. The complete variable domain, with remaining parts taken from reference TRBV15 and TRBJ1-1, reads DAMVIQNPRYQVTQFGKPVTLSCSQTLNHNVMYWYQQKSSQAPKLLFHYYDKDFNNEADTPDNFQSRRPNTSFCFLDIRSPGLGDTAMYLCATSRAGVNTEAFFGQGTRLTVV.

The chain couples TRBV7-2 to TRBJ1-1, with a possible D match to TRBD1 (6 bases). Per the germline V gene, CDR1 is SGHTA and CDR2 is FQGNSA. The CDR3 sequence is 15 residues long. The V gene lost 4 bases and the J gene lost 1 base, with 13 bases spanning the gap. CDR3 in amino acids: CASSYRGQKNTEAFF. DNA of the CDR3: TGTGCCAGCAGCTACCGAGGACAGAAGAACACTGAAGCTTTCTTT.

The chain has TRBV29-1 and TRBJ2-3, with D unclear. V dropped 1 base and J dropped 0 bases, with 14 bases sitting between them. Germline V CDR1 and CDR2: SQVTM, ANQGSEA. The CDR3 covers 16 residues. CDR3 sequence (DNA): TGCAGCGTTGAAGGGGTATCACAGTATAGCACAGATACGCAGTATTTT. This encodes CSVEGVSQYSTDTQYF.

The V call is TRBV5-1, the J call TRBJ2-1, with D possibly TRBD2 on 6 matching bases. Germline lookup yields CDR1 SGHRS and CDR2 YFSETQ. Deletions cut 0 bases from V and 1 base from J, with 14 bases between. The CDR3 covers 17 residues. CDR3 DNA: TGCGCCAGCAGCTTGGATTTAAGGCGGGGTTCCTACAATGAGCAGTTCTTC. Translated, it gives CASSLDLRRGSYNEQFF. Drawing the rest from reference TRBV5-1 and TRBJ2-1, the complete variable domain is KAGVTQTPRYLIKTRGQQVTLSCSPISGHRSVSWYQQTPGQGLQFLFEYFSETQRNKGNFPGRFSGRQFSNSRSEMNVSTLELGDSALYLCASSLDLRRGSYNEQFFGPGTRLTVL.

V usage is TRBV18 and J usage is TRBJ2-7, with D perhaps TRBD2 (6 bases). This CDR3 comprises 14 residues. V lost 2 bases and J lost 6, with 14 bases in between. Germline V gene lookup returns CDR1 KGHSH and CDR2 LQKENI. The CDR3 protein is CASSPSGRLSEQYF. CDR3 DNA: TGTGCCAGCTCACCATCTGGGAGGTTATCCGAGCAGTACTTC.